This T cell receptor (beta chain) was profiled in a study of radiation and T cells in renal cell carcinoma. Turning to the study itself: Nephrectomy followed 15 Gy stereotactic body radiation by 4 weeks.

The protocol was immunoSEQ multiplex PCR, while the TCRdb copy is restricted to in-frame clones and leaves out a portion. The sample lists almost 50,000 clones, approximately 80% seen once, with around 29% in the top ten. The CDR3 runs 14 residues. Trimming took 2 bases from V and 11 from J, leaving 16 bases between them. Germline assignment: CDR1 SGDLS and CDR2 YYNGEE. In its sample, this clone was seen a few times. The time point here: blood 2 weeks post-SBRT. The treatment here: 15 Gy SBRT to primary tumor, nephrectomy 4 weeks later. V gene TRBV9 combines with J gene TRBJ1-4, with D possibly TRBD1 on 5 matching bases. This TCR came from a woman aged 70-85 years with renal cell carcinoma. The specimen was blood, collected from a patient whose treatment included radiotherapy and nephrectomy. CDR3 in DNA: TGTGCCAGCAGCGTCACAGGCGGGGGAGATAAACTGTTTTTT. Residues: CASSVTGGGDKLFF.